Listed below are T cell receptor beta chains from one sample, sequenced in a study of PD-1 blockade in classical Hodgkin lymphoma. Only in-frame clones appear in the TCRdb table, and some are missing; sequencing was by immunoSEQ multiplex PCR. The sample shows 75,000 to 95,000 clones, about 83% of them seen only once. The source was peripheral blood mononuclear cells (PBMCs), collected before the fourth cycle of nivolumab. These receptors originate from a human donor with classical Hodgkin lymphoma. The CDR3 runs from the conserved cysteine through the conserved F or W. D genes are given only for firm matches. Clone size is shown for a subset of rows, as once, few, many or a class of expanded clone.

d_gene	abundance	v_gene	j_gene	CDR3aa	CDR3nt
TRBD1	.	TRBV29-1	TRBJ1-2	CSAETGGHGYTF	TGCAGCGCTGAGACAGGGGGCCATGGCTACACCTTC
TRBD1	.	TRBV19	TRBJ1-5	CASSISSDRGLGHQPQHF	TGTGCCAGTAGTATAAGTTCGGACAGGGGATTGGGGCATCAGCCCCAGCATTTT
.	.	TRBV9	TRBJ2-1	CASSVVSGAYNEQFF	TGTGCCAGCAGCGTAGTAAGCGGAGCCTACAATGAGCAGTTCTTC
.	.	TRBV6-5	TRBJ1-2	CASSRPHVLAGGYTF	TGTGCCAGCAGTCGCCCCCATGTGCTGGCGGGTGGCTACACCTTC
.	.	TRBV2	TRBJ1-2	CASSGPGGGYTF	TGTGCCAGCAGCGGGCCTGGCGGAGGCTACACCTTC
.	.	TRBV2	TRBJ2-1	CASIPDISRNEQFF	TGTGCCAGCATCCCAGACATTAGCCGAAATGAGCAGTTCTTC
.	.	TRBV7-2	TRBJ2-7	CASSPAAGRNYEQYF	TGTGCCAGCAGCCCGGCGGCTGGACGGAACTACGAGCAGTACTTC
.	.	TRBV10-1	TRBJ1-1	CASSELGNTEAFF	TGCGCCAGCAGTGAACTAGGGAACACTGAAGCTTTCTTT
TRBD1	few	TRBV6-1	TRBJ1-2	CASATGGSGYTF	TGTGCCAGCGCCACAGGGGGCTCTGGCTACACCTTC
TRBD2	.	TRBV4-1	TRBJ2-7	CASSQVGGSKDEQYF	TGCGCCAGCAGCCAAGTTGGCGGGAGTAAAGACGAGCAGTACTTC
TRBD2	.	TRBV7-8	TRBJ2-4	CASSPRFVAGASIDKNIQYF	TGTGCCAGCAGCCCGAGATTTGTAGCGGGAGCTTCTATTGACAAAAACATTCAGTACTTC
.	.	TRBV28	TRBJ2-2	CATLRTANTGELFF	TGTGCCACCCTTCGTACCGCGAACACCGGGGAGCTGTTTTTT
.	once	TRBV29-1	TRBJ2-1	CSVDGTPYNEQFF	TGCAGCGTGGACGGGACACCTTACAATGAGCAGTTCTTC
TRBD2	.	TRBV5-5	TRBJ2-7	CASSFTGTNEQYF	TGTGCCAGCAGTTTTACCGGGACTAACGAGCAGTACTTC
TRBD2	.	TRBV7-9	TRBJ2-5	CASSFTSGRAQETQYF	TGTGCCAGCAGCTTCACTAGCGGGAGAGCCCAAGAGACCCAGTACTTC
.	.	TRBV30	TRBJ2-1	CAWSDQGIEQFF	TGTGCCTGGAGTGACCAAGGAATTGAGCAGTTCTTC
TRBD2	.	TRBV28	TRBJ2-3	CASSLWTSGSSTDTQYF	TGTGCCAGCAGTTTATGGACTAGCGGGAGTAGTACAGATACGCAGTATTTT
.	.	TRBV7-2	TRBJ2-4	CASSLAKGIQYF	TGTGCCAGCAGCTTAGCGAAGGGGATTCAGTACTTC
.	once	TRBV6-5	TRBJ2-7	CASARGRAHEQYF	TGTGCCAGCGCCAGGGGACGGGCCCACGAGCAGTACTTC
.	.	TRBV27	TRBJ2-7	CASSPGTPPYEQYF	TGTGCCAGCAGTCCCGGGACACCTCCCTACGAGCAGTACTTC
.	.	TRBV7-6	TRBJ2-1	CASSLFATIGRNEQFF	TGTGCCAGCAGCTTATTCGCGACTATAGGTCGGAATGAGCAGTTCTTC
TRBD1	.	TRBV25-1	TRBJ2-2	CASSDLQGMVGELFF	TGTGCCAGCAGTGACTTACAGGGGATGGTCGGGGAGCTGTTTTTT
.	.	TRBV7-2	TRBJ2-3	CASRLQSASADTQYF	TGTGCCAGCAGGCTGCAGAGCGCTTCCGCAGATACGCAGTATTTT
.	.	TRBV15	TRBJ2-7	CATSIPVSDEQYF	TGTGCCACCAGCATCCCAGTCTCCGACGAGCAGTACTTC
.	.	TRBV7-5	TRBJ2-4	CVRSLTVLGGKNIQYF	TGTGTCAGAAGCTTAACGGTGCTGGGGGGCAAAAACATTCAGTACTTC
.	.	TRBV5-1	TRBJ1-5	CASSLGLPGQTNQPQHF	TGCGCCAGCAGCCTGGGGCTACCGGGACAAACCAATCAGCCCCAGCATTTT
TRBD2	.	TRBV9	TRBJ2-2	CASSPRGSGANTGELFF	TGTGCCAGCAGCCCCCGGGGTAGCGGGGCAAACACCGGGGAGCTGTTTTTT
.	.	TRBV21-1	TRBJ2-1	CASSPRGWPSSYNEQFF	TGTGCCAGCTCCCCTCGGGGGTGGCCTAGCTCCTACAATGAGCAGTTCTTC
.	.	TRBV10-3	TRBJ2-3	CAISAEGITDTQYF	TGTGCCATCAGTGCGGAGGGAATCACAGATACGCAGTATTTT
TRBD2	.	TRBV27	TRBJ2-5	CASSSLAGGETQYF	TGTGCCAGCAGTTCCCTAGCGGGAGGGGAGACCCAGTACTTC
.	.	TRBV21-1	TRBJ2-3	CASSKEKRSTDTQYF	TGTGCCAGCAGCAAAGAGAAGCGGTCCACAGATACGCAGTATTTT
.	once	TRBV5-1	TRBJ2-3	CASSLPDADTQYF	TGCGCCAGCAGCTTACCCGATGCAGATACGCAGTATTTT
.	.	TRBV7-2	TRBJ2-7	CASGRGESYEQYF	TGTGCCAGCGGCAGGGGGGAGTCCTACGAGCAGTACTTC
.	.	TRBV7-2	TRBJ2-5	CASSLRASNVETQYF	TGTGCCAGCAGCTTAAGGGCTAGCAATGTGGAGACCCAGTACTTC
.	few	TRBV10-3	TRBJ1-1	CAIREQEINTEAFF	TGTGCCATCAGAGAACAGGAGATTAACACTGAAGCTTTCTTT
TRBD2	.	TRBV9	TRBJ2-2	CASSPRGGVTGELFF	TGTGCCAGCAGCCCCCGGGGGGGGGTCACCGGGGAGCTGTTTTTT
TRBD2	.	TRBV10-3	TRBJ2-2	CAIRRGGLDTGELFF	TGTGCCATCAGGAGGGGGGGACTAGACACCGGGGAGCTGTTTTTT
.	few	TRBV19	TRBJ1-5	CASSPWGTGNQPQHF	TGTGCCAGTAGTCCCTGGGGGACCGGCAATCAGCCCCAGCATTTT